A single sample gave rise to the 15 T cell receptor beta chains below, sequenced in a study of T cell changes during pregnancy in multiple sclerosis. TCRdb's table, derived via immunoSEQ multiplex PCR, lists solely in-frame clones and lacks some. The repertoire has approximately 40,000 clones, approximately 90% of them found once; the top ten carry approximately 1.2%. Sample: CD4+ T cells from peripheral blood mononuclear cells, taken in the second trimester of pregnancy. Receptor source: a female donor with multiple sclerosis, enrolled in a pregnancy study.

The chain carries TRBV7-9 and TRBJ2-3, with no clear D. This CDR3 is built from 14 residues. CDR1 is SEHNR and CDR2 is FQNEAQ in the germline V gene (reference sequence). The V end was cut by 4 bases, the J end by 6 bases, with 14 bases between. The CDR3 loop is CASSSLSRSDTQYF. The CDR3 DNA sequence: TGTGCCAGCAGCTCCCTCTCTCGGAGTGATACGCAGTATTTT.

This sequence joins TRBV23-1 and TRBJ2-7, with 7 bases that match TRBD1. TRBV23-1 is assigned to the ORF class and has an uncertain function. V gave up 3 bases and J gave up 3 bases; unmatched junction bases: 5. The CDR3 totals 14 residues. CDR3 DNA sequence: TGCGCCAGCAGTCAGAAAGGGGGCGGCTACGAGCAGTACTTC. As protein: CASSQKGGGYEQYF.

The CDR3 bases are TGCGCCAGCAGTTGGACAGGGACAAGCACAGATACGCAGTATTTT. This translates into CASSWTGTSTDTQYF. The chain employs TRBV5-1 and TRBJ2-3, with 8 bases fitting TRBD1. The junction had 5 bases not matched to a gene; V was cut back by 5 bases and J by 0 bases. CDR1 is SGHRS, CDR2 YFSETQ, per germline. This CDR3 is built from 15 residues. Looking up the rest from reference TRBV5-1 and TRBJ2-3 gives the full variable domain: KAGVTQTPRYLIKTRGQQVTLSCSPISGHRSVSWYQQTPGQGLQFLFEYFSETQRNKGNFPGRFSGRQFSNSRSEMNVSTLELGDSALYLCASSWTGTSTDTQYFGPGTRLTVL.

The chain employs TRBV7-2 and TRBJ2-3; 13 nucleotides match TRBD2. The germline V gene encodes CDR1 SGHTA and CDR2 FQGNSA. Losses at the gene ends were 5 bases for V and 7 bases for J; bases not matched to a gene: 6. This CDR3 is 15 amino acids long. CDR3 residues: CASSEGTSGTNTQYF. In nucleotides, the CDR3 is TGTGCCAGCAGCGAAGGGACTAGCGGGACTAATACGCAGTATTTT.

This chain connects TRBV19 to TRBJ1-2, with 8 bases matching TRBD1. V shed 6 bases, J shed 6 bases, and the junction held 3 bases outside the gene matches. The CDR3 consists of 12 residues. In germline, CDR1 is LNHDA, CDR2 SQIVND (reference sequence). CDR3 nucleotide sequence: TGTGCCAGTAGCCCAGGGGGCCATGGCTACACCTTC. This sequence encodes CASSPGGHGYTF. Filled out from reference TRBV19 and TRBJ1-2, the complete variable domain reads DGGITQSPKYLFRKEGQNVTLSCEQNLNHDAMYWYRQDPGQGLRLIYYSQIVNDFQKGDIAEGYSVSREKKESFPLTVTSAQKNPTAFYLCASSPGGHGYTFGSGTRLTVV.

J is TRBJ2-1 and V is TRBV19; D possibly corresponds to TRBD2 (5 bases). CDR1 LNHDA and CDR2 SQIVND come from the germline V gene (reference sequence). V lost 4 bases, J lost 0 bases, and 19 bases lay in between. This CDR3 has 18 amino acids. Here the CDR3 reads CASSSPPGSSRSYNEQFF. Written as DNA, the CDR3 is TGTGCCAGTAGTAGCCCCCCCGGGTCTAGCCGCTCCTACAATGAGCAGTTCTTC.

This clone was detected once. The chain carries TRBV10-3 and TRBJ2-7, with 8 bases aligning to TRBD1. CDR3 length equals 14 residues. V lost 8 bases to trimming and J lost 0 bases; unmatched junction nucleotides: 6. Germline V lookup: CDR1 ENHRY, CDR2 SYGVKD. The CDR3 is CAIGGGQGSYEQYF. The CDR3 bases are TGTGCCATCGGCGGCGGACAGGGCTCCTACGAGCAGTACTTC.

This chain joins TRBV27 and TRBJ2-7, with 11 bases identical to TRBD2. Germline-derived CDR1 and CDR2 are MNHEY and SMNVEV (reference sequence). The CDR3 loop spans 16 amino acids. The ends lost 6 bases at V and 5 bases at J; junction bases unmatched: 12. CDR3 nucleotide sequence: TGTGCCAGCAGGCCCCTTAGCGGGAGGGCCTGGAACGAGCAGTACTTC. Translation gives CASRPLSGRAWNEQYF.

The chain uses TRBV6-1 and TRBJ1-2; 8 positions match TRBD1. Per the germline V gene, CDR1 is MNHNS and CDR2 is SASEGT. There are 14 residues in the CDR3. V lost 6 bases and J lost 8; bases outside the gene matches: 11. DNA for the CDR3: TGTGCCAGCAGGGGCAGGGGGCTTGCGGGGGGCTACACCTTC. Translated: CASRGRGLAGGYTF.

CDR3 bases: TGTGCCAGCAGCCAAGAAGACGGTGGGGGGTATGGCTACACCTTC. This translates into CASSQEDGGGYGYTF. The chain is built from TRBV4-2 and TRBJ1-2, with D tentatively TRBD1 (5 bases). The CDR3 is 15 amino acids. Trimming took off 0 bases at V and 5 bases at J, with 13 bases between the two ends. From germline, CDR1 is LGHNA and CDR2 YNFKEQ.

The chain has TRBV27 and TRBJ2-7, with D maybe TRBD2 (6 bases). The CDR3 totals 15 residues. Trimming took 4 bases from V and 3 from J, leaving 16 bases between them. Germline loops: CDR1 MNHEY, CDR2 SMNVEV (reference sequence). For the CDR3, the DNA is TGTGCCAGCAGTTCCTGGAGGCGGGATAGCTACGAGCAGTACTTC. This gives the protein CASSSWRRDSYEQYF.

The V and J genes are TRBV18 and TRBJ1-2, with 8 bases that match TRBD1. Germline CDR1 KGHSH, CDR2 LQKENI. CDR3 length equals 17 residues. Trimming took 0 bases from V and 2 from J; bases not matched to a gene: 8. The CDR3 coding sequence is TGTGCCAGCTCACCACCATTGGGGGACAGGACCAACTATGGCTACACCTTC. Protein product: CASSPPLGDRTNYGYTF.

The CDR3 nucleotides are TGCAGCGTTGAAGAGGTAGCGGGAGGGCCGGGGCGCGAGCAGTACTTC. Translated: CSVEEVAGGPGREQYF. The chain uses TRBV29-1 and TRBJ2-7; 11 bases match TRBD2. Germline V gene sequence: CDR1 SQVTM, CDR2 ANQGSEA. The CDR3 consists of 16 residues. V shed 0 bases and J 6 bases; nucleotides not matched to a gene: 10.

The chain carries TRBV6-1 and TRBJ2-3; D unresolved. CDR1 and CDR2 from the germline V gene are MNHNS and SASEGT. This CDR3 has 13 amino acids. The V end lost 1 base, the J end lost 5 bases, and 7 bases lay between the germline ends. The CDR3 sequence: CASSEGHIDTQYF. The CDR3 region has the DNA TGTGCCAGCAGTGAAGGCCACATAGATACGCAGTATTTT.

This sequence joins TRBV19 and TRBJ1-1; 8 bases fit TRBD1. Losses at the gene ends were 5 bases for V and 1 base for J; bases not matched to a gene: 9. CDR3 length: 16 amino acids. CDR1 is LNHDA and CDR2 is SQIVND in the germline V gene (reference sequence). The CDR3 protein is CASSPGGRGWNTEAFF. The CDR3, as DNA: TGTGCCAGTAGTCCAGGGGGCAGGGGGTGGAACACTGAAGCTTTCTTT.